Presented here are 27 T cell receptor beta chains from one specimen sequenced in a study of shared clonotypes between healthy human individuals. Profiling relied on immunoSEQ multiplex PCR, and the TCRdb table lists in-frame clones only, not all of them. There are about 1 million clones in the sample; about 74% occur only once, and around 1.5% lies in the top ten. The specimen was memory CD4+ T cells sorted from blood. As for subset: CD45RA-negative fraction. The receptors stem from a young man in good health.

The chain joins TRBV5-1 to TRBJ1-6; 7 nucleotides match TRBD1. The CDR3 totals 15 residues. J was trimmed by 5 bases and V by 4 bases; bases with no gene match: 6. Germline V gene sequence: CDR1 SGHRS, CDR2 YFSETQ. CDR3 nucleotide sequence: TGCGCCAGCAGCGCCGGGACAGACAATAATTCACCCCTCCACTTT. This codes for CASSAGTDNNSPLHF.

The chain carries TRBV6-1 and TRBJ1-2, with TRBD1 matching over 8 bases. V was pared by 6 bases and J by 4 bases, with 4 bases of the junction left unmatched. The V gene's germline CDR1 is MNHNS and CDR2 SASEGT. There are 13 residues in the CDR3. Written as DNA, the CDR3 is TGTGCCAGCAGCCTCGACAGGGGCTATGGCTACACCTTC. Its protein product is CASSLDRGYGYTF.

This chain connects TRBV4-3 to TRBJ2-2; D unresolved. CDR1 LGHNA and CDR2 YSLEER come from the germline V gene. The CDR3 loop spans 14 amino acids. Trimming cost V 0 bases and J 0 bases, with 2 bases left between them. The CDR3 is CASSQDPNTGELFF. The CDR3 nucleotides read TGCGCCAGCAGCCAAGACCCGAACACCGGGGAGCTGTTTTTT.

V and J are TRBV4-1 and TRBJ1-2; a possible D gene is TRBD1 (6 bases). CDR1 MGHRA and CDR2 YSYEKL come from the germline V gene. The CDR3 is 16 amino acids. The V end was cut by 0 bases, the J end by 8 bases, with 19 bases between. CDR3 nucleotide sequence: TGCGCCAGCAGCCAAGATCAGAGGTCAGGGGCACGGGGCTACACCTTC. Translation: CASSQDQRSGARGYTF.

The chain links TRBV9 to TRBJ1-2, with 10 nucleotides matching TRBD1. Germline values: CDR1 SGDLS, CDR2 YYNGEE. The CDR3 consists of 15 residues. V shed 1 base, J shed 8 bases, and the junction held 8 bases outside the gene matches. The CDR3 DNA reads as TGTGCCAGCAGCGTACCTCGGACAGGGGGAGAAGGCTACACCTTC. This sequence encodes CASSVPRTGGEGYTF.

The chain carries TRBV5-1 and TRBJ2-3; TRBD2 aligns across 7 bases. The CDR3 is 17 amino acids. Germline V gene sequence: CDR1 SGHRS, CDR2 YFSETQ. Germline trimming cut 2 bases from V and 4 bases from J; bases unmatched to any gene: 13. CDR3 residues: CASSFRFLGGKADTQYF. The CDR3 nucleotides read TGCGCCAGCAGCTTCCGATTTTTGGGGGGGAAAGCAGATACGCAGTATTTT.

This clone has only one observation. CDR3 sequence (DNA): TGCGCCAGCAGTCCCGGACAGTTTCAAGAGACCCAGTACTTC. This translates into CASSPGQFQETQYF. The rearrangement joins TRBV4-1 to TRBJ2-5; possibly TRBD1 for D (6 bases). Germline CDR1 and CDR2: MGHRA and YSYEKL. Trimming removed 6 bases from V and 2 bases from J, with 13 bases in between. CDR3 length: 14 residues.

The chain joins TRBV29-1 to TRBJ2-3, with 9 bases fitting TRBD2. The V gene's germline CDR1 is SQVTM and CDR2 ANQGSEA. This CDR3 contains 15 residues. V was clipped by 7 bases and J by 3 bases; unmatched bases: 11. The CDR3 region is CSAVKAGGQTDTQYF. CDR3 coding DNA: TGCAGCGCCGTAAAGGCGGGGGGGCAGACAGATACGCAGTATTTT.

The chain links TRBV6-6 to TRBJ2-7, with 8 bases aligning to TRBD2. In germline, CDR1 is MNHNY, CDR2 SVGAGI (reference sequence). After removal of 5 bases from V and 3 bases from J, the junction contained 9 bases not matched to a gene. The CDR3 is made up of 15 amino acids. The CDR3 region has the DNA TGTGCCAGCAGTAGTAGCGGGGCTCAAAACTACGAGCAGTACTTC. Protein product: CASSSSGAQNYEQYF.

This clone was observed a few times. The V gene is TRBV10-3, the J gene TRBJ1-1, with unresolved D. Trimming took off 2 bases at V and 6 bases at J, with 7 bases between the two ends. From germline, CDR1 is ENHRY and CDR2 SYGVKD. This CDR3 has 12 amino acids. The CDR3 DNA reads as TGTGCCATCAGTGAGACGGCCGCTGAAGCTTTCTTT. It encodes CAISETAAEAFF.

The genes are TRBV13 and TRBJ2-6; TRBD1 aligns across 7 bases. The V gene's germline CDR1 is PRHDT and CDR2 FYEKMQ (reference sequence). V lost 5 bases to trimming and J lost 3 bases; unmatched junction nucleotides: 13. This CDR3 region has 18 residues. The CDR3 protein is CASSPGQSFSDGANVLTF. CDR3 nucleotides: TGTGCCAGCAGCCCGGGACAGTCATTCTCAGATGGGGCCAACGTCCTGACTTTC.

The chain carries TRBV11-2 and TRBJ2-7; 8 bases are a match to TRBD1. V shed 4 bases and J 6 bases; nucleotides not matched to a gene: 14. The CDR3 is 16 residues long. In germline, CDR1 is SGHAT, CDR2 FQNNGV. The CDR3 bases are TGTGCCAGCAGCTCCGCTCTCGGACAGGGAAAAGGCGAGCAGTACTTC. Protein: CASSSALGQGKGEQYF.

A word on this clone: Other DNA sequences of this sample code for an identical CDR3. V usage is TRBV19 and J usage is TRBJ1-3; possibly TRBD1 for D (5 bases). The V and J ends lost 5 bases and 4 bases respectively, with 9 bases between them. The V gene's germline CDR1 is LNHDA and CDR2 SQIVND (reference sequence). This CDR3 has 13 amino acids. The CDR3 reads CASSPDMGNTIYF. For the CDR3, the DNA is TGTGCCAGTAGTCCGGACATGGGAAACACCATATATTTT.

With regard to this clone: Other DNA sequences in this specimen translate into the identical CDR3. This chain connects TRBV7-9 to TRBJ1-5; D gene unclear. This CDR3 comprises 14 residues. The V end was cut by 0 bases, the J end by 0 bases, with 3 bases between. The germline V gene has CDR1 SEHNR and CDR2 FQNEAQ (reference sequence). CDR3 region: CASSLANSNQPQHF. CDR3 DNA: TGTGCCAGCAGCTTAGCTAATAGCAATCAGCCCCAGCATTTT.

This clone was detected a few times. The V gene is TRBV30, the J gene TRBJ2-7, with TRBD2 matching over 7 bases. The CDR3 spans 15 residues. Germline V gives CDR1 GTSNPN, CDR2 SVGIG (reference sequence). V shed 1 base, J shed 0 bases, and the junction held 6 bases outside the gene matches. The CDR3 nucleotides are TGTGCCTGGAGTGACCACGGACTAGGCTCCTACGAGCAGTACTTC. Protein sequence: CAWSDHGLGSYEQYF.

This chain links TRBV2 with TRBJ1-5; no firm D call. The CDR3 has 12 residues. V lost 8 bases, J lost 4 bases, and 9 bases lay in between. Germline V gene sequence: CDR1 SNHLY, CDR2 FYNNEI. In DNA, the CDR3 is TGTGCCAGCTCCTCCAGAAATCAGCCCCAGCATTTT. Translated, it gives CASSSRNQPQHF.

V and J are TRBV7-6 and TRBJ1-4, with D unresolved. The V and J ends lost 2 bases and 4 bases respectively, with 8 bases between them. The CDR3 totals 14 residues. Germline lookup yields CDR1 SGHVS and CDR2 FNYEAQ. CDR3 sequence reads: CASSLRRDNEKLFF. The CDR3 region has the DNA TGTGCCAGCAGCTTAAGGCGGGATAATGAAAAACTGTTTTTT.

The chain links TRBV21-1 to TRBJ2-1; the table calls TRBD1, which could not be checked here. TRBV21-1 is a pseudogene locus. CDR3 size: 18 residues. The CDR3 region has the DNA TGTGCCAGCAGCAAAGAGGACAGGGCAGGAAGGACCTACAATGAGCAGTTCTTC. This encodes CASSKEDRAGRTYNEQFF.

This chain's CDR3 is CASSVGSRDTGTDTQYF. In DNA, the CDR3 is TGTGCCAGCAGCGTAGGGTCAAGGGACACTGGCACAGATACGCAGTATTTT. V usage is TRBV9 and J usage is TRBJ2-3; D perhaps matches TRBD1 (6 bases). The CDR3 is 17 amino acids. V was cut by 0 bases and J by 1 base, with 15 bases left in between. The germline CDR1 and CDR2 sequences are SGDLS and YYNGEE.

With regard to this clone: At the DNA level, this CDR3 is encoded by other sequences in the same sample as well. This chain links TRBV9 with TRBJ2-3, with 8 bases aligning to TRBD1. V shed 5 bases, J shed 2 bases, and the junction held 7 bases outside the gene matches. Germline loops: CDR1 SGDLS, CDR2 YYNGEE. This CDR3 comprises 15 residues. In DNA form, the CDR3 reads TGTGCCAGCAGTGTTGGGACAGGACCCACAGATACGCAGTATTTT. It codes for CASSVGTGPTDTQYF.

In DNA, the CDR3 is TGTGCCAGCAGCTTACTAGGCAAAGTGGGCACAGATACGCAGTATTTT. Translating gives CASSLLGKVGTDTQYF. This chain connects TRBV7-2 to TRBJ2-3; no firm D call. This CDR3 has 16 residues. The germline gives CDR1 SGHTA, CDR2 FQGNSA. V was trimmed by 2 bases and J by 1 base, leaving 13 bases between them.

About this clone: At one boundary the junction diverges from the germline segment, which might be a read error. Distinct nucleotide sequences in the sample also encode this CDR3. The chain recombines TRBV7-7 with TRBJ2-5, with 9 positions matching TRBD2. The CDR3 consists of 15 residues. Germline lookup yields CDR1 SSHAT and CDR2 FNYEAQ (reference sequence). CDR3 nucleotides: TGTGCTAGCAGCTTAGGGCTAGCGGGGAAAGAGACCCAGTACTTC. This encodes CASSLGLAGKETQYF.

The J gene is TRBJ1-1, the V gene TRBV4-2, with a weak D call TRBD1 (6 bases). The V end was cut by 0 bases, the J end by 5 bases, with 16 bases between. Germline CDR1 LGHNA, CDR2 YNFKEQ. The CDR3 loop spans 16 amino acids. The CDR3 nucleotides read TGTGCCAGCAGCCAAGACAAAGCGGGGGCACGGACTGAAGCTTTCTTT. Translated: CASSQDKAGARTEAFF.

As DNA, the CDR3 is TGTGCCAGCAGCCTAAGCGGGAGGGCCTTAGACGAGCAGTACTTC. It is translated as CASSLSGRALDEQYF. This chain joins TRBV9 and TRBJ2-7; 10 nucleotides line up with TRBD2. Per germline, CDR1 SGDLS and CDR2 YYNGEE. V lost 4 bases and J lost 5; bases outside the gene matches: 9. CDR3 length equals 15 residues.

The rearrangement links TRBV7-3 to TRBJ2-2, with 10 bases that match TRBD1. V was clipped by 1 base and J by 4 bases; unmatched bases: 6. The CDR3 loop spans 17 amino acids. The germline V gene has CDR1 SGHTA and CDR2 FQGTGA. CDR3 in amino acids: CASSLISGTGATGELFF. For the CDR3, the DNA is TGTGCCAGCAGCTTAATATCCGGGACAGGGGCCACCGGGGAGCTGTTTTTT.

The V and J genes are TRBV30 and TRBJ2-5; maybe TRBD1 (5 bases). The ends were cut back, 3 bases at V and 5 bases at J, with 16 bases in the middle. The CDR3 extends over 14 amino acids. CDR1 and CDR2 (germline): GTSNPN, SVGIG (reference sequence). The CDR3 nucleotides are TGTGCCTGGAGCGTAACAGGCTGGTGGGAGACCCAGTACTTC. Amino acid sequence: CAWSVTGWWETQYF.

V is TRBV29-1 and J is TRBJ2-1; weak D call: TRBD1 (5 bases). This CDR3 has 14 amino acids. Between the trimmed V and J ends, which lost 3 bases and 1 base, there was a span of 10 bases. Germline values: CDR1 SQVTM, CDR2 ANQGSEA. CDR3 residues: CSVELGLSYNEQFF. The CDR3 nucleotides are TGCAGCGTTGAGTTGGGGCTTTCCTACAATGAGCAGTTCTTC.